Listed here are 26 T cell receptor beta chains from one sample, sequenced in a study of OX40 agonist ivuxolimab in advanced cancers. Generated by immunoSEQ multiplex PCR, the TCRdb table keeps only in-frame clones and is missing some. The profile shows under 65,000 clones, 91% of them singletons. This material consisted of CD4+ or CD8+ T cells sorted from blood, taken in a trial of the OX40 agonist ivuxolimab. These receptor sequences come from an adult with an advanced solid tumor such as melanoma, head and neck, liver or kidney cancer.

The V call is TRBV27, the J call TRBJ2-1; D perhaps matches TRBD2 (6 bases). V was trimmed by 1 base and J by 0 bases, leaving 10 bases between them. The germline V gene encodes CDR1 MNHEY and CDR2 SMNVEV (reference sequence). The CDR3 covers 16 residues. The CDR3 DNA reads TGTGCCAGCAGTTTATTCGGAGGGAGCTCCTACAATGAGCAGTTCTTC. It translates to CASSLFGGSSYNEQFF.

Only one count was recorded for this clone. The CDR3 DNA sequence: TGTGCCAGCAGCTTAGGCAAGACAGCTTCCTATGGCTACACCTTC. It is translated as CASSLGKTASYGYTF. The gene calls are TRBV13 and TRBJ1-2, with D possibly matching TRBD1 (5 bases). CDR1 is PRHDT, CDR2 FYEKMQ, per germline (reference sequence). The CDR3 consists of 15 residues. Trimming stripped 0 bases from V and 4 bases from J, with 12 bases between. The full variable domain, rest sourced from reference TRBV13 and TRBJ1-2, is AAGVIQSPRHLIKEKRETATLKCYPIPRHDTVYWYQQGPGQDPQFLISFYEKMQSDKGSIPDRFSAQQFSDYHSELNMSSLELGDSALYFCASSLGKTASYGYTFGSGTRLTVV.

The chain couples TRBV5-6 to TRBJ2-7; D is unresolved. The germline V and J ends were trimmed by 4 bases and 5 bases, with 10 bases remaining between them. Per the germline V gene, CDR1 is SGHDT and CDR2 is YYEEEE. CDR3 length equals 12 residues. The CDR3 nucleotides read TGTGCCAGCAGCCCCGTTGGGGACGAGCAGTACTTC. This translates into CASSPVGDEQYF.

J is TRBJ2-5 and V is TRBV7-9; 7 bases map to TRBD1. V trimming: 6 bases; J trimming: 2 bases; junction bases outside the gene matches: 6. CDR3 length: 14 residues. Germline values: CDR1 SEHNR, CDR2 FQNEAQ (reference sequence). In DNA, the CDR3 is TGTGCCAGCAGTTCGACCAGGGGGCAAGAGACCCAGTACTTC. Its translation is CASSSTRGQETQYF.

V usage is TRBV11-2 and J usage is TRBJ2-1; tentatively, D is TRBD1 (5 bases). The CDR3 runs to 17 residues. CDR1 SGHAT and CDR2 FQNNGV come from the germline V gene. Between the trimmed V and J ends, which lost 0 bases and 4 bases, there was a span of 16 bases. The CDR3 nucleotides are TGTGCCAGCAGCTTAGATGTGGGGCTACCTAGATACAATGAGCAGTTCTTC. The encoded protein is CASSLDVGLPRYNEQFF.

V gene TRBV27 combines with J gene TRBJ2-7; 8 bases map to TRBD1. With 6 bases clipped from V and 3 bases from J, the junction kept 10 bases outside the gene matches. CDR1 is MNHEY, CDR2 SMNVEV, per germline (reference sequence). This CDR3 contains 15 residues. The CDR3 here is CASSLTGTGFYEQYF. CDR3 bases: TGTGCCAGCAGCCTAACCGGGACAGGATTCTACGAGCAGTACTTC.

CDR3 sequence reads: CSGFQGYGYTF. Here the CDR3 DNA reads TGCAGCGGTTTCCAGGGGTATGGCTACACCTTC. The chain uses TRBV29-1 and TRBJ1-2; a possible D gene is TRBD1 (6 bases). Germline values: CDR1 SQVTM, CDR2 ANQGSEA. V was trimmed by 7 bases and J by 5 bases, leaving 11 bases between them. The length of the CDR3 is 11 residues.

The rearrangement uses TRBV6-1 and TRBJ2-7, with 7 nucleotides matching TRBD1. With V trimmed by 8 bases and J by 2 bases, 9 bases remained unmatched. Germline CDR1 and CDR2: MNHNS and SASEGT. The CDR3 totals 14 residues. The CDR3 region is CASSKDRWTYEQYF. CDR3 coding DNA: TGTGCCAGCTCGAAGGACAGGTGGACCTACGAGCAGTACTTC.

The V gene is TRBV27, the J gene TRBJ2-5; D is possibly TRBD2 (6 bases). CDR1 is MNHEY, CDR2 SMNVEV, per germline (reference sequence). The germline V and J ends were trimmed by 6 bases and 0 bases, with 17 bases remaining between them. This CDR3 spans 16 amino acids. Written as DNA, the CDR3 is TGTGCCAGCAGCCCCCTTGCGGGGCCCAACCAAGAGACCCAGTACTTC. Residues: CASSPLAGPNQETQYF.

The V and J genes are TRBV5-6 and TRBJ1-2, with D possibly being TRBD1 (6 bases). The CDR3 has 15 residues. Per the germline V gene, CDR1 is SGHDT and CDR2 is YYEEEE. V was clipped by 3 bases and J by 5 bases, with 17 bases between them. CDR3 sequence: CASSWGADNYYGYTF. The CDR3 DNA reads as TGTGCCAGCAGCTGGGGGGCAGACAATTATTATGGCTACACCTTC.

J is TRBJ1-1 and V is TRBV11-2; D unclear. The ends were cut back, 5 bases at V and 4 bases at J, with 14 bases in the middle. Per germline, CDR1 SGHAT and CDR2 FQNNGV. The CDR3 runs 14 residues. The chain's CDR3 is CASSHVPGATEAFF. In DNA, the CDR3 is TGTGCCAGCAGCCATGTCCCGGGAGCCACTGAAGCTTTCTTT. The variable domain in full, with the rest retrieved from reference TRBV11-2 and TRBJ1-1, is EAGVAQSPRYKIIEKRQSVAFWCNPISGHATLYWYQQILGQGPKLLIQFQNNGVVDDSQLPKDRFSAERLKGVDSTLKIQPAKLEDSAVYLCASSHVPGATEAFFGQGTRLTVV.

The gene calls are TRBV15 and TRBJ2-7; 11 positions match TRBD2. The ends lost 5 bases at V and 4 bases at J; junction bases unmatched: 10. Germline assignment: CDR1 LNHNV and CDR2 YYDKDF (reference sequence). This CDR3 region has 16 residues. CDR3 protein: CATSGRPGLADYEQYF. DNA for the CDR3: TGTGCCACCAGCGGTCGACCGGGACTAGCGGATTACGAGCAGTACTTC.

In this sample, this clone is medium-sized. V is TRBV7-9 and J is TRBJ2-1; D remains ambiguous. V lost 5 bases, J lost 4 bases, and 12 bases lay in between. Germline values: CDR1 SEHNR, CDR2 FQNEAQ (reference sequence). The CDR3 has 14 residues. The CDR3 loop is CASSQTWQYNEQFF. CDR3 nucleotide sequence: TGTGCCAGCAGCCAAACTTGGCAGTACAATGAGCAGTTCTTC.

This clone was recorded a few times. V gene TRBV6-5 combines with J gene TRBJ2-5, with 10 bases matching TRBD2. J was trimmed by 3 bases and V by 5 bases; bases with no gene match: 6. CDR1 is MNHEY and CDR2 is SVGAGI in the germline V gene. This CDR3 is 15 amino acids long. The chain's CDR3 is CASSVLAGEEETQYF. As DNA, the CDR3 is TGTGCCAGCAGTGTCCTAGCGGGGGAGGAAGAGACCCAGTACTTC.

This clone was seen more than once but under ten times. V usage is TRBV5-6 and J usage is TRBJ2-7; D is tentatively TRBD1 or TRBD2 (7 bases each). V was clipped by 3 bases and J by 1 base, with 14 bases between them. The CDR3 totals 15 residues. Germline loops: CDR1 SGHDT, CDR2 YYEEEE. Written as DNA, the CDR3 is TGTGCCAGCAGCTCCGGGGGGACAGTTTCCTACGAGCAGTACTTC. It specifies CASSSGGTVSYEQYF.

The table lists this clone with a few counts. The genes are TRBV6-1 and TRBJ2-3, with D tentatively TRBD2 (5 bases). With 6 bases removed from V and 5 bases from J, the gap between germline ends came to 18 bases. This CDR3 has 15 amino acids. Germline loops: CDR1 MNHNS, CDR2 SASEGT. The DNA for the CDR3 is TGTGCCAGCAGAACTCGGACTCCGGGTATAGATACGCAGTATTTT. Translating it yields CASRTRTPGIDTQYF.

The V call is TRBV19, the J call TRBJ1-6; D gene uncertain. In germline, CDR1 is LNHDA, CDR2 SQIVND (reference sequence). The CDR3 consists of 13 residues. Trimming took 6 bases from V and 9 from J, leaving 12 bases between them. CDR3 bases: TGTGCCAGTAGGATGGGAGGCTCTTCACCCCTCCACTTT. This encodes CASRMGGSSPLHF.

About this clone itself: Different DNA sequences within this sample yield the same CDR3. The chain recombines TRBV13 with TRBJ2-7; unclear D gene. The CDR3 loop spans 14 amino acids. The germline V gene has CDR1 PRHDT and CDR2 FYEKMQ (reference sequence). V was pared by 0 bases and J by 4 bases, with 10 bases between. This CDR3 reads CASSLGRSSYEQYF. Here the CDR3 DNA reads TGTGCCAGCAGCTTAGGGCGCAGTAGTTACGAGCAGTACTTC.

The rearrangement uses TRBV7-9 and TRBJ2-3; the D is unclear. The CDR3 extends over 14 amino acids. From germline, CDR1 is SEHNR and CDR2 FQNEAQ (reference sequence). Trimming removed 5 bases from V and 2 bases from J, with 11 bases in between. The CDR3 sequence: CASSPEPFTDTQYF. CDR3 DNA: TGTGCCAGCAGCCCAGAGCCCTTCACAGATACGCAGTATTTT.

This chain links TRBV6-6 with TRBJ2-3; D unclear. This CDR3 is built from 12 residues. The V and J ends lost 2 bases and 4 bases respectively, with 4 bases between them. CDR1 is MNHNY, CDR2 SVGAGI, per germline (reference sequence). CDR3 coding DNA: TGTGCCAGCAGTTACACCTCAGATACGCAGTATTTT. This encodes CASSYTSDTQYF.

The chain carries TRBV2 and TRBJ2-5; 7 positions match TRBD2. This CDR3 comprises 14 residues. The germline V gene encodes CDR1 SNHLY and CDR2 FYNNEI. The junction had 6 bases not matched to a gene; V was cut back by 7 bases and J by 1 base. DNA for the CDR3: TGTGCCAGCACGAGTCCGGGGGGCCAAGAGACCCAGTACTTC. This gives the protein CASTSPGGQETQYF.

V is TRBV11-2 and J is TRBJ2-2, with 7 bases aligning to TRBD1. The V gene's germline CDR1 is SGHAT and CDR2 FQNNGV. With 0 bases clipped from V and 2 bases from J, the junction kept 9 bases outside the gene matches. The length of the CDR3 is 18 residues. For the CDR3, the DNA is TGTGCCAGCAGCTTAGATCTAAAGGGGGCGCAAAACACCGGGGAGCTGTTTTTT. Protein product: CASSLDLKGAQNTGELFF.

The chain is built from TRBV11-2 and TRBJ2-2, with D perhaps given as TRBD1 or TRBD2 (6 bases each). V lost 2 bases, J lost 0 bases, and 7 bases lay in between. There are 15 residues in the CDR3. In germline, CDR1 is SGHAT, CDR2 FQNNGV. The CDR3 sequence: CASSLRGPNTGELFF. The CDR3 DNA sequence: TGTGCCAGCAGCTTACGGGGGCCGAACACCGGGGAGCTGTTTTTT.

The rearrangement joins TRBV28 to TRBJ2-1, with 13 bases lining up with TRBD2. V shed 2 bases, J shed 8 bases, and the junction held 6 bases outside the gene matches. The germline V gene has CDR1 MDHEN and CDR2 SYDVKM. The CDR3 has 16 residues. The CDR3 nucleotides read TGTGCCAGCAGTTTAGGGACTAGCGGGGCTTACTATGAGCAGTTCTTC. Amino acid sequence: CASSLGTSGAYYEQFF.

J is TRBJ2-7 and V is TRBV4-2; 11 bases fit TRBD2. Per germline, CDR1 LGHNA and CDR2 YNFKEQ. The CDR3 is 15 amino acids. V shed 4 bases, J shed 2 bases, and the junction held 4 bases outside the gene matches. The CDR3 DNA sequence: TGTGCCAGCAGCCTCGGGACTAGCGGTACCTACGAGCAGTACTTC. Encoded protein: CASSLGTSGTYEQYF.

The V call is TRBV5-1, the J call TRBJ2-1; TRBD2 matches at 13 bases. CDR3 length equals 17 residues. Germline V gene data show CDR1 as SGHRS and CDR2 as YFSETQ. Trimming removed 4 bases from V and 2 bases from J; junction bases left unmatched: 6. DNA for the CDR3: TGCGCCAGCAGCACGGGGACTAGCGGGGCCGCCTACAATGAGCAGTTCTTC. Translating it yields CASSTGTSGAAYNEQFF.